This T cell receptor (beta chain) is drawn from a study of cytomegalovirus exposure and HLA in healthy donors. Profiling relied on immunoSEQ multiplex PCR, and the TCRdb table lists in-frame clones only, not all of them. The sample yields about 260,000 clones, about 92% seen once. As concerns this clone: Other DNA sequences of this sample code for an identical CDR3.

With 0 bases removed from V and 2 bases from J, the gap between germline ends came to 4 bases. There are 13 residues in the CDR3. Germline assignment: CDR1 SGHTA and CDR2 FQGTGA. Sequencing input: PBMCs. The V call is TRBV7-3, the J call TRBJ1-1; D not certain. The TCR was taken from a woman aged 25 to 45 in good health and CMV-seronegative. The CDR3 region has the DNA TGTGCCAGCAGCTTAACGGTAAACACTGAAGCTTTCTTT. It specifies CASSLTVNTEAFF.